This TCR beta chain was identified during a study of cytomegalovirus exposure and HLA in healthy donors. CDR1 DFQATT and CDR2 SNEGSKA come from the germline V gene (reference sequence). Trimming shortened V by 2 bases and J by 3 bases, and 4 bases separated the two germline ends. CDR3 length: 11 residues. Generated by immunoSEQ multiplex PCR, the TCRdb table keeps only in-frame clones and is missing some. The data hold around 250,000 clones, with about 90% observed a single time. The chain has TRBV20-1 and TRBJ1-1; D not certain. The sample comprised PBMCs. The sequence derives from a young woman in good health and CMV-seronegative. The CDR3 loop reads CSARQYTEAFF. The CDR3 DNA reads TGCAGTGCTAGACAGTACACTGAAGCTTTCTTT.